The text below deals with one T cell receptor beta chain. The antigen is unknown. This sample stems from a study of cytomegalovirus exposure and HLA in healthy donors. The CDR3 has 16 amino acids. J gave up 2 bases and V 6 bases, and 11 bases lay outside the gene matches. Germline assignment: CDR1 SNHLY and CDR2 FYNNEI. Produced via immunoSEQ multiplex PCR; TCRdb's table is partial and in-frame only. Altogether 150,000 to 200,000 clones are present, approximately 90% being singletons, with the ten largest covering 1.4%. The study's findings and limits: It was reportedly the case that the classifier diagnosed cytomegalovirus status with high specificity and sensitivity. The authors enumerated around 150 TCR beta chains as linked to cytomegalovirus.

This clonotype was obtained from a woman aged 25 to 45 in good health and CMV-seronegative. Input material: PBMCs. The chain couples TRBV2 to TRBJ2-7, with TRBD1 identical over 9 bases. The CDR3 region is CASRGDRTGVTYEQYF. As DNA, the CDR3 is TGTGCCAGCAGGGGTGATCGGACAGGGGTGACCTACGAGCAGTACTTC. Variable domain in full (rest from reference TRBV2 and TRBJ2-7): EPEVTQTPSHQVTQMGQEVILRCVPISNHLYFYWYRQILGQKVEFLVSFYNNEISEKSEIFDDQFSVERPDGSNFTLKIRSTKLEDSAMYFCASRGDRTGVTYEQYFGPGTRLTVT.